Listed here are 2 T cell receptor beta chains from one sample, sequenced in a study of response to subunit inactivated influenza vaccine. TCRdb reprocessed the RT-PCR reads via MiXCR and lists one record per CDR3 protein. The table has more than 450,000 distinct CDR3 sequences, roughly 12% seen once. In addition, the sample was reused for a study of T cells expressing NK-cell markers. Per that paper: Libraries used 5'RACE template switching adding universal primer site and UMIs.

The material sequenced was PBMCs from blood, taken on the day of vaccination. Receptors originate from a man aged 50-60 years who received an inactivated influenza vaccine.

This clonotype has more than one count but fewer than ten. J is TRBJ2-3 and V is TRBV6-2 or TRBV6-3, with D uncertain. Trimming cost V 8 bases and J 6 bases, with 9 bases left between them. CDR1 is MNHEY, CDR2 SVGEGT, per germline. This CDR3 has 11 residues. CDR3 in amino acids: CASAIGDTQYF. The CDR3, as DNA: TGTGCCAGCGCAATAGGGGATACGCAGTATTTT.

The chain joins TRBV20-1 to TRBJ2-3, with 7 bases fitting TRBD2. The germline gives CDR1 DFQATT, CDR2 SNEGSKA (reference sequence). Trimming cost V 3 bases and J 3 bases; bases outside gene matches: 9. The CDR3 consists of 15 residues. The CDR3 protein is CSASGRGGRTDTQYF. The CDR3 DNA reads as TGCAGTGCTAGTGGACGCGGCGGGAGAACAGATACGCAGTATTTT.